These 19 T cell receptor beta chains were all obtained from the same sample, sequenced in a study. TCRdb re-analysed the reads in MiXCR, keeping a single row per CDR3 protein. Of about 420 distinct CDR3 sequences listed, about 32% are singletons. The specimen sequenced was CD8+ T cells (not recorded whether cultured). The source is a male donor.

This clonotype was observed many times. V and J are TRBV6-5 and TRBJ1-2, with 8 bases matching TRBD1. V gave up 7 bases and J gave up 4 bases; unmatched junction bases: 14. The CDR3 has 16 residues. From germline, CDR1 is MNHEY and CDR2 SVGAGI. Here the CDR3 reads CASNQVTATGAYGYTF. The CDR3 region has the DNA TGTGCCAGCAATCAAGTTACCGCGACAGGGGCCTATGGCTACACCTTC.

In the case of this clonotype: One end of the junction does not line up with germline, which may come from a read error. This chain connects TRBV7-7 to TRBJ2-5; 8 bases map to TRBD1. This CDR3 comprises 13 residues. The germline V gene encodes CDR1 SSHAT and CDR2 FNYEAQ (reference sequence). CDR3 in amino acids: CASSLDRGETQYF. The CDR3 bases are TGTGCTAGCAGCTTAGACAGGGGCGAGACCCAGTACTTC. The variable domain in full, with the rest retrieved from reference TRBV7-7 and TRBJ2-5, is GAGVSQSPRYKVTKRGQDVTLRCDPISSHATLYWYQQALGQGPEFLTYFNYEAQPDKSGLPSDRFSAERPEGSISTLTIQRTEQRDSAMYRCASSLDRGETQYFGPGTRLLVL.

As to this clonotype: One base away lies a much larger clone, so this may be a sequencing read error. DNA for the CDR3: TGTGCCAGAAGCACCCCACCTAACACTGAAGCTTTCTTT. It translates to CARSTPPNTEAFF. This chain joins TRBV9 and TRBJ1-1; no definite D call. Trimming cost V 8 bases and J 2 bases, with 13 bases left between them. Per germline, CDR1 SGDLS and CDR2 YYNGEE. The CDR3 runs to 13 residues. Together with reference TRBV9 and TRBJ1-1, the CDR3 gives the full variable domain: DSGVTQTPKHLITATGQRVTLRCSPRSGDLSVYWYQQSLDQGLQFLIQYYNGEERAKGNILERFSAQQFPDLHSELNLSSLELGDSALYFCARSTPPNTEAFFGQGTRLTVV.

This clonotype was counted a few times. The CDR3 loop is CSARALAGDTYNEQFF. The CDR3 DNA sequence: TGCAGTGCTAGAGCGCTAGCGGGAGACACCTACAATGAGCAGTTCTTC. This chain joins TRBV20-1 and TRBJ2-1; 10 bases line up with TRBD2. Trimming at V came to 1 base and at J to 2 bases, leaving 5 bases not matched to a gene. This CDR3 contains 16 residues. Germline lookup yields CDR1 DFQATT and CDR2 SNEGSKA (reference sequence).

This clonotype is judged hyperexpanded (1% or more). The chain is built from TRBV19 and TRBJ2-1; 8 nucleotides match TRBD1. This CDR3 is built from 13 residues. The V gene's germline CDR1 is LNHDA and CDR2 SQIVND (reference sequence). Trimming took 6 bases from V and 9 from J; bases not matched to a gene: 7. The DNA for the CDR3 is TGTGCCAGTAGATGGACAGGGTTTTCTGAGCAGTTCTTC. It codes for CASRWTGFSEQFF.

J is TRBJ2-1 and V is TRBV29-1; 7 nucleotides align to TRBD2. CDR1 and CDR2 (germline): SQVTM, ANQGSEA. This CDR3 region has 12 residues. V was clipped by 6 bases and J by 15 bases; unmatched bases: 14. The CDR3 reads CSVVGTINGRFF. Here the CDR3 DNA reads TGCAGCGTGGTGGGGACTATCAATGGGCGGTTCTTC.

As concerns this clonotype: The junction and the germline gene differ at one end; a read error may be behind it. V usage is TRBV3-1 and J usage is TRBJ2-1; perhaps TRBD1 as D (5 bases). Per the germline V gene, CDR1 is LGHDT and CDR2 is YNNKEL (reference sequence). The CDR3 sequence is 13 residues long. CDR3 sequence reads: CVSSQAGMAEQFF. CDR3 nucleotides: TGTGTCAGCAGCCAAGCAGGGATGGCTGAGCAGTTCTTC.

This clonotype was seen repeatedly, ten times or more. The chain links TRBV28 to TRBJ1-1; 10 nucleotides line up with TRBD1. The length of the CDR3 is 14 residues. V trimming: 3 bases; J trimming: 5 bases; junction bases outside the gene matches: 3. Per the germline V gene, CDR1 is MDHEN and CDR2 is SYDVKM. This CDR3 is CASSFWTGGTEAFF. CDR3 coding DNA: TGTGCCAGCAGTTTCTGGACAGGGGGGACTGAAGCTTTCTTT.

In this sample, this clonotype is medium-sized. The gene calls are TRBV27 and TRBJ2-5; a weak D match, TRBD2 (6 bases). The CDR3 runs 16 residues. Germline V CDR1 and CDR2: MNHEY, SMNVEV (reference sequence). Trimming took 1 base from V and 6 from J, leaving 18 bases between them. CDR3 DNA: TGTGCCAGCAGTTTATTGTACGGGGGTGGGTTCCAGACCCAGTACTTC. Translating gives CASSLLYGGGFQTQYF.

Concerning this clonotype: A much larger clonotype is one base distant, so this may be a read error. This chain links TRBV28 with TRBJ1-1; D is unclear. Trimming pared 6 bases from V and 5 bases from J, leaving 13 bases between. Germline CDR1 reads MDHEN; CDR2 reads SYDVKM. The CDR3 runs to 13 residues. The CDR3 sequence is CASSQRGYTEAFF. As DNA, the CDR3 is TGTGCCAGCAGCCAACGGGGTTATACTGAAGCTTTCTTT.

This clonotype rates as medium-sized (0.01 to 0.1%). The chain couples TRBV28 to TRBJ2-2; possible D gene TRBD2, 5 bases. The CDR3 totals 15 residues. Germline V gene data show CDR1 as MDHEN and CDR2 as SYDVKM. Deletions cut 3 bases from V and 1 base from J, with 9 bases between. CDR3 amino acids: CASSFPSLNTGELFF. CDR3 coding DNA: TGTGCCAGCAGTTTTCCTAGCTTGAACACCGGGGAGCTGTTTTTT.

At least ten counts were recorded for this clonotype. The CDR3 region is CSVQGPEYEQYF. DNA for the CDR3: TGCAGCGTACAGGGCCCTGAATACGAGCAGTACTTC. The chain is built from TRBV29-1 and TRBJ2-7; D possibly corresponds to TRBD1 (6 bases). Germline values: CDR1 SQVTM, CDR2 ANQGSEA. V gave up 6 bases and J gave up 4 bases, with 13 bases separating them. The CDR3 sequence is 12 residues long.

By share of the sample, this clonotype is large. The rearrangement links TRBV27 to TRBJ2-4; 12 bases agree with TRBD2. The CDR3 length is 15 residues. J was trimmed by 9 bases and V by 6 bases; bases with no gene match: 9. The germline V gene has CDR1 MNHEY and CDR2 SMNVEV (reference sequence). The CDR3 bases are TGTGCCAGCAGATTACTAGCGGGAGGTTCGAGCATTCAGTACTTC. This gives the protein CASRLLAGGSSIQYF.

This clonotype counts as medium-sized. A junction end diverges from the germline sequence, so it may reflect a read error. The CDR3 loop is CASNQVTGTGAYSYTF. In DNA, the CDR3 is TGTGCCAGCAATCAAGTTACCGGGACAGGGGCCTATAGCTACACCTTC. This chain uses TRBV6-5 with TRBJ1-2; TRBD1 aligns across 10 bases. CDR3 size: 16 residues. Looked up from germline, CDR1 is MNHEY and CDR2 is SVGAGI.

By frequency in the sample, this clonotype is large. The gene calls are TRBV9 and TRBJ2-3; 8 bases are a match to TRBD2. The germline V gene encodes CDR1 SGDLS and CDR2 YYNGEE. Trimming removed 4 bases from V and 6 bases from J; junction bases left unmatched: 13. The CDR3 is 16 amino acids. The CDR3 nucleotides are TGTGCCAGCAGCCCTCTCGGGGGAGCGGGAGAGGATACGCAGTATTTT. This sequence encodes CASSPLGGAGEDTQYF.

This clonotype was counted a few times. CDR3 residues: CASSFGDEQFF. In DNA form, the CDR3 reads TGTGCCAGCAGTTTCGGTGATGAGCAGTTCTTC. The V gene is TRBV12-3 or TRBV12-4, the J gene TRBJ2-1; D gene ambiguous. Trimming cost V 3 bases and J 8 bases, with 5 bases left between them. The CDR3 extends over 11 amino acids.

As concerns this clonotype: A much larger clone differs by one base, so this may be a read error. The rearrangement links TRBV18 to TRBJ2-3; D unclear. The CDR3 extends over 19 amino acids. Germline V gene lookup returns CDR1 KGHSH and CDR2 LQKENI. The V gene lost 2 bases and the J gene lost 2 bases, with 23 bases spanning the gap. The DNA for the CDR3 is TGTGCCAGCTCACCAGAAGGTCGAACGGGCAGCCCTCACACAGATACGCAGTATTTT. This sequence encodes CASSPEGRTGSPHTDTQYF.

The J gene is TRBJ2-3, the V gene TRBV15; tentatively, D is TRBD2 (6 bases). The CDR3 is made up of 17 amino acids. From germline, CDR1 is LNHNV and CDR2 YYDKDF (reference sequence). The V end lost 2 bases, the J end lost 7 bases, and 22 bases lay between the germline ends. The CDR3 DNA reads as TGTGCCACCAGCAGACCCCTCCTTGTGGGGGGACGCTATACGCAGTATTTT. As protein: CATSRPLLVGGRYTQYF.

Points on this clonotype: This may be a read error: a much more frequent sequence differs by one nucleotide. This chain links TRBV28 with TRBJ2-3; D unclear. The CDR3 has 16 residues. Germline V gene sequence: CDR1 MDHEN, CDR2 SYDVKM. The CDR3: CASGLVTGPGTDTQYF. DNA of the CDR3: TGTGCCAGCGGTTTAGTGACCGGGCCAGGCACAGATACGCAGTATTTT.